A selection of T cell receptor beta chains follows, all from one sample in a study of Graves' ophthalmopathy and Graves' hyperthyroidism. TCRdb ran MiXCR on the multiplex PCR reads and lists one entry per CDR3 protein. The table records 450,000 to 600,000 distinct CDR3 sequences, under 45% of them present only once. Specimen: peripheral blood or thyroid tissue (not recorded which). Receptor source: an adult man with Graves' hyperthyroidism. CDR3s include the opening cysteine and the closing phenylalanine or tryptophan. Each record gives: V gene, clone size, J gene, D gene, CDR3 DNA, CDR3 protein. The D gene is left open where the match is weak. The size field is filled for only some rows; it gives once, few, many or a size class.

TRBV7-8	many	TRBJ1-5	.	TGTGCCAGCAGCTTAGAGGGCCTATTTAGCAATCAGCCCCAGCATTTT	CASSLEGLFSNQPQHF
TRBV7-9	.	TRBJ2-7	TRBD1	TGTGCCAGCAGTTTATCCCCCGGGACAGGGTCCTACGAGCAGTACTTC	CASSLSPGTGSYEQYF
TRBV19	.	TRBJ2-3	.	TGTGCCAGTACCATCACCCACTCTAGCACAGATACGCAGTATTTT	CASTITHSSTDTQYF
TRBV18	.	TRBJ1-5	.	TGTGCCAGCTCACCACCAGGGCAGAGTAGCAATCAGCCCCAGCATTTT	CASSPPGQSSNQPQHF
TRBV29-1	once	TRBJ2-4	TRBD1	TGCAGCGGCTTCGACCGGGACAGGGGTCAAAACATTCAGTACTTC	CSGFDRDRGQNIQYF
TRBV19	.	TRBJ2-5	.	TGTGCCAGTAGTATAGATCGTGGCGGGGTCACAGATACGCAGTACTTC	CASSIDRGGVTDTQYF
TRBV29-1	many	TRBJ1-1	.	TGCAGCGCCTTCCTGAGACTGAACACTGAAGCTTTCTTT	CSAFLRLNTEAFF
TRBV11-2	.	TRBJ2-2	.	TGTGCCAGCAGCTTTCCCTTGGGGGGCGAAAACACCGGGGAGCTGTTTTTT	CASSFPLGGENTGELFF
TRBV12-3/TRBV12-4	many	TRBJ2-7	.	TGTGCCAGCACGACCCTCGGGGACCCCTACGAGCAGTACTTC	CASTTLGDPYEQYF
TRBV19	.	TRBJ2-7	TRBD2	TGTGCCAGTAGTGGGTTAGCGGGGGGAACCGGGGAGCAGTACTTC	CASSGLAGGTGEQYF
TRBV7-9	many	TRBJ1-1	.	TGTGCCAGCAGCTTAGTGTTAACTGAAGCTTTCTTT	CASSLVLTEAFF
TRBV12-3/TRBV12-4	few	TRBJ1-5	.	TGTGCCAGCAGACAAGGGACATCTCAGCCCCAGCATTTT	CASRQGTSQPQHF
TRBV10-2	.	TRBJ1-2	TRBD1	TGCGCCAGCAAACCAGGGGGCAGCTACACCTTC	CASKPGGSYTF
TRBV7-6	.	TRBJ2-7	.	TGTGCCAGCAGCCATCCGGCAGGGGAGGGCGAGCAGTACTTC	CASSHPAGEGEQYF
TRBV10-3	once	TRBJ1-1	TRBD1	TGTGCCAGCAGTCCGCCCCCTGGACAGGGAATTCACACTGAAGTTTTCTTT	CASSPPPGQGIHTEVFF
TRBV14	few	TRBJ1-1	.	TGTGCCAGCAGCCCCGATCCAGGGGCCAACACTGAAGCTTTCTTT	CASSPDPGANTEAFF
TRBV20-1	many	TRBJ2-2	TRBD1	TGCAGTGCAGCCAACAGGGGCACCGGGAAGCTGTTTTTT	CSAANRGTGKLFF
TRBV14	.	TRBJ2-6	.	TGTGCCAGCAGCATGCAGGGTACGGGTGGGGCCAACGCCCTGACTTTC	CASSMQGTGGANALTF
TRBV7-9	many	TRBJ1-1	TRBD1	TGTGCCAGCATTAAGGGGGCAGGCACTGAAGCTTTCTTT	CASIKGAGTEAFF
TRBV7-4	.	TRBJ2-6	TRBD1	TGTGCCAGCAGCTCTGACAGGGGAAGGGATGGGGCCAACGTCCTGACTTTC	CASSSDRGRDGANVLTF
TRBV7-9	.	TRBJ2-5	.	TGTGCCAGCAGCTTAAGGGACGGGGGTCTCCAGTACTTC	CASSLRDGGLQYF
TRBV2	once	TRBJ1-2	TRBD1	TGTGCCAGCTGGGGACAGGCAGCTAACTATGGCTACACCTTC	CASWGQAANYGYTF
TRBV6-5	few	TRBJ2-7	.	TGTGCCAGCAGTGAAGAGACCGTCCACTTCTCCTACGAGCAGTACTTC	CASSEETVHFSYEQYF
TRBV9	many	TRBJ1-1	.	TGTGCCAGCAGCGTCCTCCCAGAAGGGGGGCTAGGCACTGAAGCTTTCTTT	CASSVLPEGGLGTEAFF
TRBV10-3	few	TRBJ2-1	TRBD1	TGTGCCATCAAGGAGGGACAGGGTTACAATGAGCAGTTCTTC	CAIKEGQGYNEQFF
TRBV4-1	many	TRBJ2-7	.	TGTGCCAGCAGCCAAGATCCGAGCGGCACCTACGAGCAGTACTTC	CASSQDPSGTYEQYF
TRBV2	few	TRBJ1-3	.	TGTGCCAGCACCGGGACGGGAGGCTCTGGAAACACCATATATTTT	CASTGTGGSGNTIYF
TRBV5-4	.	TRBJ1-2	.	TGTGCCAGCAGCTTGGGCGGACAAACTAACTATGGCTACACCTTC	CASSLGGQTNYGYTF
TRBV29-1	.	TRBJ2-1	.	TGCAGCGTTGAAGGGGGCCGGGGGGAGCAGTTCTTC	CSVEGGRGEQFF
TRBV7-9	.	TRBJ1-5	TRBD1	TGTGCCAGCAGCTTAGTAGGAAAAGGACAGGGGGCCCAGCCCCAGCATTTT	CASSLVGKGQGAQPQHF
TRBV29-1	many	TRBJ1-5	TRBD1	TGCAGCGTTGCAGAGGGACAGGGCCCAAATCAGCCCCAGCATTTT	CSVAEGQGPNQPQHF
TRBV20-1	few	TRBJ1-2	.	TGCAGTGCTAGGGGTAGGACTGCGGATGGCTACACCTTC	CSARGRTADGYTF
TRBV5-8	few	TRBJ2-7	TRBD1	TGTGCCAGCAGCTTTAGGGGGCTGTCGAGATCCTACGAGCAGTACTTC	CASSFRGLSRSYEQYF
TRBV2	.	TRBJ2-5	.	TGTGCCAGCAGTGACTCGAGGGGTTCGGAGACCCAGTACTTC	CASSDSRGSETQYF